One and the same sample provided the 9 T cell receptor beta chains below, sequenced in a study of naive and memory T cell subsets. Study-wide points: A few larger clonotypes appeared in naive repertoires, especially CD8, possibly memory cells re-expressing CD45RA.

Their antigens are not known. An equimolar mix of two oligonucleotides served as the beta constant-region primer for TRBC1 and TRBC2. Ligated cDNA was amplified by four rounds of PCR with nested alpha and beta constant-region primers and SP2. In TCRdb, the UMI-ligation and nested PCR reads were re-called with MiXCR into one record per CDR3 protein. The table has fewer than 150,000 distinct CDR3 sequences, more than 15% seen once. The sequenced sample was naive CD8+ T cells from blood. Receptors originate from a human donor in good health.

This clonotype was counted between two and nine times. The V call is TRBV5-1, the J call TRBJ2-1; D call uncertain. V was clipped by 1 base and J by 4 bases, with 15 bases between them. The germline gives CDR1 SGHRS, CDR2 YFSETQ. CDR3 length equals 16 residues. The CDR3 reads CASSLNRQPPYNEQFF. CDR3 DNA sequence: TGCGCCAGCAGCTTGAATCGTCAACCTCCTTACAATGAGCAGTTCTTC.

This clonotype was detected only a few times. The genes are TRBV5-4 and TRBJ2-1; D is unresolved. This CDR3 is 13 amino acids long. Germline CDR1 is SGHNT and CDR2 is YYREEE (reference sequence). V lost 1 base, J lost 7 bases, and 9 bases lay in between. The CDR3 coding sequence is TGTGCCAGCAGCTTGCCCCCCGCGAATGAGCAGTTCTTC. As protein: CASSLPPANEQFF. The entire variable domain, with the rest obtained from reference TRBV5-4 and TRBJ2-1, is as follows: ETGVTQSPTHLIKTRGQQVTLRCSSQSGHNTVSWYQQALGQGPQFIFQYYREEENGRGNFPPRFSGLQFPNYSSELNVNALELDDSALYLCASSLPPANEQFFGPGTRLTVL.

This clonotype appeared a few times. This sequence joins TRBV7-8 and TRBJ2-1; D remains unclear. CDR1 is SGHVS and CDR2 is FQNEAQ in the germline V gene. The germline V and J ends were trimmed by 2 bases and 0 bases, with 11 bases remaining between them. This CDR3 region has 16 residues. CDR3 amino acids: CASSLRADLSYNEQFF. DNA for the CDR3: TGTGCCAGCAGCTTACGGGCGGACCTCTCCTACAATGAGCAGTTCTTC.

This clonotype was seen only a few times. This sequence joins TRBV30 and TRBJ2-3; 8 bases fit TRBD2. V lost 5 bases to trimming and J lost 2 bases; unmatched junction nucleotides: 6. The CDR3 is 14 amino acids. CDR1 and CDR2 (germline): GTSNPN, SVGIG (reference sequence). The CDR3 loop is CAWAIAGFTDTQYF. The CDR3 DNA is TGTGCCTGGGCTATAGCGGGATTCACAGATACGCAGTATTTT.

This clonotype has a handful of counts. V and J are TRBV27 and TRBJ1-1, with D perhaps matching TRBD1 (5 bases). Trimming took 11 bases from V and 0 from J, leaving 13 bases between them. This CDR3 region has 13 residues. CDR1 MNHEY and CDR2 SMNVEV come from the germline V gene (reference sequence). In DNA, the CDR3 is TGTGCCGTAAGGGGAACTATGAACACTGAAGCTTTCTTT. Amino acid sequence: CAVRGTMNTEAFF.

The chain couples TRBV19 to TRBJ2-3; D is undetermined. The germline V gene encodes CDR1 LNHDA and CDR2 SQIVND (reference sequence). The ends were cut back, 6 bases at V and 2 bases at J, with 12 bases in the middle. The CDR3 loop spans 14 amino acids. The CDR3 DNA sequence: TGTGCCAGTAGCCCCGACTCGTACACAGATACGCAGTATTTT. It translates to CASSPDSYTDTQYF.

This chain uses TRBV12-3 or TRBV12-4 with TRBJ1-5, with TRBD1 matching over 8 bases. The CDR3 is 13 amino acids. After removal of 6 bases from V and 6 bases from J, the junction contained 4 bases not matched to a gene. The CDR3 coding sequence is TGTGCCAGCAGCGGACAGGGAGCTCAGCCCCAGCATTTT. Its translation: CASSGQGAQPQHF.

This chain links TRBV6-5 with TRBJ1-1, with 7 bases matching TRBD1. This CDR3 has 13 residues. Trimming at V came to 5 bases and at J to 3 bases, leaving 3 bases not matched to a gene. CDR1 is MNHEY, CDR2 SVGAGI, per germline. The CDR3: CASSAGGDTEAFF. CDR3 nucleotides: TGTGCCAGCAGTGCAGGGGGGGACACTGAAGCTTTCTTT.

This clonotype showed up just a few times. The CDR3 region has the DNA TGTGCTAGTGGTTTTGGGACTAGCGAAAGGTCCTACAATGAGCAGTTCTTC. Protein product: CASGFGTSERSYNEQFF. The chain joins TRBV12-5 to TRBJ2-1, with 10 bases lining up with TRBD2. The CDR3 spans 17 residues. The germline gives CDR1 LGHNT, CDR2 FRNRAP. V trimming: 3 bases; J trimming: 1 base; junction bases outside the gene matches: 6.